This record looks at one T cell receptor (beta chain) sequence and its context. The read terminates 3 residues before the CDR3 end, so the remaining end is supplied by the germline J gene. V trimming: 1 base; J trimming: 8 bases; junction bases outside the gene matches: 14. The CDR3 spans 17 residues. Germline V gene lookup returns CDR1 SGHVS and CDR2 FNYEAQ. The assay was immunoSEQ multiplex PCR, and TCRdb's table has in-frame clones only and misses some. The sample data list some 39,000 clones. The data were obtained in a study of T cells in women clearing cervical HPV infection. The V call is TRBV7-6, the J call TRBJ2-1; TRBD2 matches 7 bases. Sequenced sample: blood buffy coat. This clonotype originated in a woman between 18 and 70 years old with a cervical HPV16 infection that either progressed to CIN3+ or cleared (not recorded which). CDR3 DNA, as far as it was read: TGTGCCAGCAGCTTAGACGTGAGCGGGACCGGGTCTCATGAG. Its translation: CASSLDVSGTGSHE. The whole CDR3 sequence is CASSLDVSGTGSHEQFF.